This entry describes one TCR beta chain. The data originate from a study of blood T cells in healthy people across ages. Through a sample-barcoded 5' primer and a J-beta primer mix, a second PCR was run for about 6 to 12 cycles. TCRdb used MiXCR to reprocess the 5' RACE reads, holding one entry per CDR3 protein. The repertoire holds 590,000 or so distinct CDR3 sequences, with approximately 30% as singletons. CDR1 and CDR2 from the germline V gene are MNHEY and SVGAGI. V was trimmed by 5 bases and J by 8 bases, leaving 19 bases between them. This CDR3 region has 15 residues. Sequenced input: blood. The rearrangement links TRBV6-5 to TRBJ2-1; tentative D call: TRBD2 (7 bases). The TCR comes from an elderly woman in good health. The CDR3 DNA is TGTGCCAGCAGTCCCGGGGGGCGAAGGACGGATGAGCAGTTCTTC. Protein sequence: CASSPGGRRTDEQFF.